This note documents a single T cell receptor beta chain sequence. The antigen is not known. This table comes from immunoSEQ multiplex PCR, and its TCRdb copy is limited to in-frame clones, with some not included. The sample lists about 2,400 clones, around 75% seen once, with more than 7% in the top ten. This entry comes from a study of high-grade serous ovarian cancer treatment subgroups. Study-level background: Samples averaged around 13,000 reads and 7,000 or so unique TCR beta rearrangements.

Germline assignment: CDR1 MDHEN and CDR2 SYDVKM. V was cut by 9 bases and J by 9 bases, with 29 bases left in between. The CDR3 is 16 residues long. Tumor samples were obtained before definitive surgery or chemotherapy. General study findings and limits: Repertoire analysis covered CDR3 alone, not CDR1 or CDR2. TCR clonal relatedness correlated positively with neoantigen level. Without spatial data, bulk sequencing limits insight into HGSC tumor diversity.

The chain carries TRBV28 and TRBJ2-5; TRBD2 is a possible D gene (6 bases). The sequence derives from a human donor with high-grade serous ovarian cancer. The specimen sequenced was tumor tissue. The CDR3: CARGGIRDHLQSAQYF. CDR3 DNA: TGTGCCAGGGGGGGTATACGGGACCACCTCCAGTCGGCCCAGTACTTC.